The sequence of this T cell receptor beta chain was determined in a study of T cells after yellow fever vaccination. At the level of the study: With SMART-Seq v4 Ultra Low Input, the fractions containing low cell numbers were prepared.

In its sample, this clonotype was seen a few times. The antigen is undetermined. 5'RACE template switching produced TCR cDNA carrying a universal primer site and UMIs. TCRdb re-called the 5' RACE reads with MiXCR, one entry per CDR3 protein. The sample holds roughly 340,000 distinct CDR3 sequences, approximately 3.9% seen once. Overall study results and limits: When the response was secondary, it was weaker but reached its peak faster, day 5 versus 15. Once the booster was given, most primary-vaccination clones reappeared, at about 96% for CD4 and roughly 91% for CD8.

Losses at the gene ends were 1 base for V and 2 bases for J; bases not matched to a gene: 4. The V gene's germline CDR1 is SGHTA and CDR2 FQGNSA. The CDR3 is made up of 15 amino acids. The specimen comprised PBMCs, sampled 5 days after the yellow fever booster vaccination. This sequence originates from a man aged 18 to 35 who received the YFV17D yellow fever vaccine. The J gene is TRBJ1-2, the V gene TRBV7-2, with 7 nucleotides matching TRBD1. In DNA form, the CDR3 reads TGTGCCAGCAGCTTAGGACAGGGACAAAACTATGGCTACACCTTC. Its translation: CASSLGQGQNYGYTF.